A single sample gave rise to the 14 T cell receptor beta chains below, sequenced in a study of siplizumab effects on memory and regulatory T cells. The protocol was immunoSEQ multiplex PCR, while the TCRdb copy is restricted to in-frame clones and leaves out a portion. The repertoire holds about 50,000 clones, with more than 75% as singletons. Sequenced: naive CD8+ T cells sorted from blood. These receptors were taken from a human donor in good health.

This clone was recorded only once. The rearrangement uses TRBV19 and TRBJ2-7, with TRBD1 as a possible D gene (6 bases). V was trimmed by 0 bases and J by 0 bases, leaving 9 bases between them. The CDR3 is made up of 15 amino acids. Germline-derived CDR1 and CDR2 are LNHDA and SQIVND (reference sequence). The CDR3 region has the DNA TGTGCCAGTAGTATAGAAGGGACAAACTCCTACGAGCAGTACTTC. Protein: CASSIEGTNSYEQYF.

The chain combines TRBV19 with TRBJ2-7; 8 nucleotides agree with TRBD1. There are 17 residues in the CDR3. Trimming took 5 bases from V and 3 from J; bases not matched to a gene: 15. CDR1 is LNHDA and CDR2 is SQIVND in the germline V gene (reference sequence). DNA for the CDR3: TGTGCCAGTAGTCCCACACCACTTCGGACAGGGTTCTACGAGCAGTACTTC. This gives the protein CASSPTPLRTGFYEQYF.

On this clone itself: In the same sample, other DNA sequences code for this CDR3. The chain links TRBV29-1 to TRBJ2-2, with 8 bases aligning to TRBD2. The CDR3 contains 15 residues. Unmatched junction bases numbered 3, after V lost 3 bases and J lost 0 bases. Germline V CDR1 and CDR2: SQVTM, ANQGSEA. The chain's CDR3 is CSVEGGLANTGELFF. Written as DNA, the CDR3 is TGCAGCGTTGAGGGGGGACTAGCGAACACCGGGGAGCTGTTTTTT.

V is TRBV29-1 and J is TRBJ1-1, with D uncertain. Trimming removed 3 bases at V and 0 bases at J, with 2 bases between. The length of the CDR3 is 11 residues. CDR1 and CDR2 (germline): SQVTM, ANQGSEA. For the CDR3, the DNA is TGCAGCGTTGAGGTGAACACTGAAGCTTTCTTT. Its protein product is CSVEVNTEAFF.

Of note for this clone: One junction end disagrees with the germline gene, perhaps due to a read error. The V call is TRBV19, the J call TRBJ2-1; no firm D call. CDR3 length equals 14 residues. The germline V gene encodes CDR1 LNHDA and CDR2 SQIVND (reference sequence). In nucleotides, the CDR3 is TGTGCCAGTAGTTCCGCAGTAGGATACAATGAGCAGCTCTTC. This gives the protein CASSSAVGYNEQLF.

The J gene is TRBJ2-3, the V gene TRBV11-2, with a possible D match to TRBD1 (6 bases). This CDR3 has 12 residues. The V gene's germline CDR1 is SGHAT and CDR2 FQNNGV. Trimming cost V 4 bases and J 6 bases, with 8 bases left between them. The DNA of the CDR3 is TGTGCCAGCAGCTCAACAGGGGATACGCAGTATTTT. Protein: CASSSTGDTQYF.

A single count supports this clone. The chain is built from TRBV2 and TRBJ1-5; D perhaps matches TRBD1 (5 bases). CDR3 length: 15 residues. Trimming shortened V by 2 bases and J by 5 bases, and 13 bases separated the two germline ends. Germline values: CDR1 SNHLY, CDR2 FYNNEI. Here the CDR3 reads CASSEYVTVDQPQHF. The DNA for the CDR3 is TGTGCCAGCAGTGAATACGTGACAGTGGATCAGCCCCAGCATTTT.

The CDR3 protein is CASRNSHGSDNEQFF. CDR3 sequence (DNA): TGTGCCAGCAGAAACAGCCACGGCTCGGACAATGAGCAGTTCTTC. The chain carries TRBV7-9 and TRBJ2-1; D is unclear. V lost 6 bases and J lost 5, with 17 bases in between. Germline V gene data show CDR1 as SEHNR and CDR2 as FQNEAQ (reference sequence). The CDR3 consists of 15 residues. The whole variable domain, remainder taken from reference TRBV7-9 and TRBJ2-1, is DTGVSQNPRHKITKRGQNVTFRCDPISEHNRLYWYRQTLGQGPEFLTYFQNEAQLEKSRLLSDRFSAERPKGSFSTLEIQRTEQGDSAMYLCASRNSHGSDNEQFFGPGTRLTVL.

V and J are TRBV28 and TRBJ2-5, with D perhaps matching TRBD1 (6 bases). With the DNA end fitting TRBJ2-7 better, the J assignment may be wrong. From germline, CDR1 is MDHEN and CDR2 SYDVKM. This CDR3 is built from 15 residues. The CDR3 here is CASSSYRVPPYEQYF. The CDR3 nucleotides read TGTGCCAGCAGTTCCTACAGGGTGCCCCCCTACGAGCAGTACTTC.

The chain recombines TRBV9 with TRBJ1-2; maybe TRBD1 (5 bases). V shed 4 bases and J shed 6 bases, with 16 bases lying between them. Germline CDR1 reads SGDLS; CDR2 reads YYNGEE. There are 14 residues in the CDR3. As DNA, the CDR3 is TGTGCCAGCAGCCGGGGGGAGCAGCTGGATGGCTACACCTTC. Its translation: CASSRGEQLDGYTF.

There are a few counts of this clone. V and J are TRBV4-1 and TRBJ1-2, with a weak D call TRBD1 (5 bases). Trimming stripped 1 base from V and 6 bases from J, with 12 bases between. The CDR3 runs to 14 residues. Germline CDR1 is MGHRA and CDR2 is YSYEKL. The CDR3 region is CASSQVRVENGYTF. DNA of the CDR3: TGCGCCAGCAGCCAAGTCAGGGTTGAGAATGGCTACACCTTC.

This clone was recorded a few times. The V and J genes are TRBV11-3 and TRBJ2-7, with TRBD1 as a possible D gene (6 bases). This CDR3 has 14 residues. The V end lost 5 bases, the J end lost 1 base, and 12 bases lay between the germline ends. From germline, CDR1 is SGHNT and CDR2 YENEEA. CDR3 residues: CASSDTGQSYEQYF. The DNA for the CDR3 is TGTGCCAGCAGCGATACTGGACAGTCCTACGAGCAGTACTTC.

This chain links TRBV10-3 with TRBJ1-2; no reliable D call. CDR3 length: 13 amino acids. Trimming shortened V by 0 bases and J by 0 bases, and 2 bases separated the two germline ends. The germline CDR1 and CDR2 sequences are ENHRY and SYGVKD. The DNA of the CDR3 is TGTGCCATCAGTGAGTCGTCTAACTATGGCTACACCTTC. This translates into CAISESSNYGYTF.

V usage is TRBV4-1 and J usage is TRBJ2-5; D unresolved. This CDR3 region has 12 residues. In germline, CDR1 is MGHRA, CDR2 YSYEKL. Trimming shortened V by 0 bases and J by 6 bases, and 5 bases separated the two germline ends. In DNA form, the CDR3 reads TGCGCCAGCAGCCAAGATGCGCAGACCCAGTACTTC. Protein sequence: CASSQDAQTQYF.